The T cell receptor beta chain under discussion was sequenced for a study of T cells in Graves' hyperthyroidism and ophthalmopathy. Across the whole study: Peripheral blood was drawn at first diagnosis, prior to all treatment.

As to this clonotype: Its antigen remains unknown.

This CDR3 comprises 13 residues. Germline lookup yields CDR1 MNHEY and CDR2 SVGEGT. Trimming took 6 bases from V and 5 from J, leaving 11 bases between them. Exclusion followed for patients with uncontrolled infection, other autoimmune disease, pregnancy or lactation. The diagnoses drew upon clinical symptoms, serum thyroxine and TRAb, thyroid ultrasound and orbital computed tomography. Study conclusions and caveats: Ophthalmopathy was separated from stable hyperthyroidism by a 13 V-J model.

TCR beta CDR3 regions were amplified from RNA transcripts. RT-PCR in the first round (using the HTBI primer set) targeted the TCR CDR3. Via MiXCR, TCRdb re-called the multiplex PCR reads, giving one row per CDR3 protein. The top ten clones hold roughly 7.3% of a sample with roughly 570,000 distinct CDR3 sequences, about a sixth of them seen once. Sequenced sample: blood. The source is a woman in her twenties or thirties with Graves' hyperthyroidism. J is TRBJ2-4 and V is TRBV6-2 or TRBV6-3; D is uncertain. Here the CDR3 reads CASRSLKENIQYF. CDR3 bases: TGTGCCAGCAGGAGTCTTAAGGAAAACATTCAGTACTTC.